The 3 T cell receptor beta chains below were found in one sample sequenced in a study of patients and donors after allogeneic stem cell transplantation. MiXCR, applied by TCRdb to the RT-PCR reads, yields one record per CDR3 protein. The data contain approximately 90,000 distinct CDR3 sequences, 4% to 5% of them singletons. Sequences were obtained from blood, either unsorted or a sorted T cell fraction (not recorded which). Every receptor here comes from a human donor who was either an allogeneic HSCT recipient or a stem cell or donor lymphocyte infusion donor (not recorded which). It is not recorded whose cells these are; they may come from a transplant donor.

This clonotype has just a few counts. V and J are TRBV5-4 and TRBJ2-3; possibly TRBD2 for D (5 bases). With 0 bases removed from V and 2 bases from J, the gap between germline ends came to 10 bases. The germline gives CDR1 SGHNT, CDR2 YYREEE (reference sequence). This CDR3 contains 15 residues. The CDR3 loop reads CASSLETGSTDTQYF. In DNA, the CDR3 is TGTGCCAGCAGCTTGGAAACGGGGTCCACAGATACGCAGTATTTT.

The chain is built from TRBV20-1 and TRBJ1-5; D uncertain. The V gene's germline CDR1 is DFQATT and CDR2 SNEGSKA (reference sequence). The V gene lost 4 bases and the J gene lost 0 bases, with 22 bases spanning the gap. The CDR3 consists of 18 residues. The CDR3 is CSATVSGLGQYSNQPQHF. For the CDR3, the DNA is TGCAGTGCTACTGTCTCCGGACTGGGTCAATATAGCAATCAGCCCCAGCATTTT.

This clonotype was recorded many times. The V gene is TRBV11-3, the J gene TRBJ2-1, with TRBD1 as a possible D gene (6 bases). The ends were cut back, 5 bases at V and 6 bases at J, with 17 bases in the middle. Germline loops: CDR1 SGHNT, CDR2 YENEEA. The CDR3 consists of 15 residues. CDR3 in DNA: TGTGCCAGCAGCCCCCAGGGGACGGCCTTCAATGAGCAGTTCTTC. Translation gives CASSPQGTAFNEQFF.